Below are 13 T cell receptor beta chains sequenced from a single sample in a study of blood T cell repertoires in COVID-19. The table came from immunoSEQ multiplex PCR; TCRdb's copy has only in-frame clones and leaves some out. There are around 260,000 clones in the sample; around 86% occur only once, and 0.94% lies in the top ten. Sequencing used peripheral blood. Receptor source: a woman between 35 and 50 years old who had recovered from COVID-19.

The chain has TRBV4-1 and TRBJ2-1; no firm D call. This CDR3 region has 17 residues. V lost 0 bases, J lost 0 bases, and 12 bases lay in between. Looked up from germline, CDR1 is MGHRA and CDR2 is YSYEKL. The CDR3 sequence: CASSQDSPGSSYNEQFF. The CDR3, as DNA: TGCGCCAGCAGCCAAGATTCCCCAGGCAGCTCCTACAATGAGCAGTTCTTC.

This chain uses TRBV27 with TRBJ1-1; D not certain. CDR1 is MNHEY, CDR2 SMNVEV, per germline (reference sequence). V lost 0 bases and J 0 bases, leaving 5 bases between the germline ends. The CDR3 has 14 residues. In DNA, the CDR3 is TGTGCCAGCAGTTTATCGCGTATGAACACTGAAGCTTTCTTT. Protein sequence: CASSLSRMNTEAFF.

CDR3 region: CASSWTGQNQPQHF. The CDR3 region has the DNA TGTGCCAGCAGCTGGACAGGGCAAAATCAGCCCCAGCATTTT. The genes are TRBV27 and TRBJ1-5; 8 positions agree with TRBD1. V lost 6 bases, J lost 4 bases, and 5 bases stayed unmatched. Germline V gene data show CDR1 as MNHEY and CDR2 as SMNVEV (reference sequence). This CDR3 has 14 amino acids.

The chain combines TRBV9 with TRBJ2-1, with 7 bases fitting TRBD1. CDR1 and CDR2 from the germline V gene are SGDLS and YYNGEE. The ends lost 3 bases at V and 5 bases at J; junction bases unmatched: 5. The CDR3 covers 14 residues. The CDR3 loop is CASSERDSNNEQFF. DNA of the CDR3: TGTGCCAGCAGCGAACGGGACAGCAACAATGAGCAGTTCTTC.

The CDR3 nucleotides read TGTGCCAGCAGTTCCTCAGGGAGGGCTGAAGCTTTCTTT. Its translation is CASSSSGRAEAFF. V is TRBV6-5 and J is TRBJ1-1, with D possibly being TRBD1 (5 bases). Germline values: CDR1 MNHEY, CDR2 SVGAGI. The CDR3 covers 13 residues. V was shortened by 4 bases and J by 6 bases, with 12 bases between the two germline ends.

The V and J genes are TRBV29-1 and TRBJ2-1; 7 bases align to TRBD2. Germline V gene lookup returns CDR1 SQVTM and CDR2 ANQGSEA. The CDR3 contains 14 residues. V lost 7 bases and J lost 13; bases outside the gene matches: 19. In DNA, the CDR3 is TGCAGCGCCCAAGCCACTAGCGTCGTGGGCTCCCAGTTCTTC. Protein product: CSAQATSVVGSQFF.

The chain uses TRBV4-1 and TRBJ1-1; 11 nucleotides line up with TRBD1. Germline V lookup: CDR1 MGHRA, CDR2 YSYEKL. This CDR3 has 15 residues. V was pared by 4 bases and J by 3 bases, with 4 bases of the junction left unmatched. The CDR3 DNA reads as TGCGCCAGCAGCCCCGGACAGGGGGCTTACACTGAAGCTTTCTTT. Translated: CASSPGQGAYTEAFF.

The chain recombines TRBV9 with TRBJ1-2; no clear D. Between the trimmed V and J ends, which lost 4 bases and 7 bases, there was a span of 14 bases. The CDR3 extends over 13 amino acids. From germline, CDR1 is SGDLS and CDR2 YYNGEE. CDR3 nucleotide sequence: TGTGCCAGCAGCCCTAATCCCGGCGGTGGCTACACCTTC. It codes for CASSPNPGGGYTF. Using reference TRBV9 and TRBJ1-2 for the parts outside the CDR3, the full variable domain is DSGVTQTPKHLITATGQRVTLRCSPRSGDLSVYWYQQSLDQGLQFLIQYYNGEERAKGNILERFSAQQFPDLHSELNLSSLELGDSALYFCASSPNPGGGYTFGSGTRLTVV.

This clone has a single count. The V and J genes are TRBV28 and TRBJ1-4; weak D call: TRBD1 (6 bases). Trimming shortened V by 2 bases and J by 2 bases, and 9 bases separated the two germline ends. The germline gives CDR1 MDHEN, CDR2 SYDVKM. This CDR3 has 15 residues. The CDR3: CASSLAQGTNEKLFF. The DNA of the CDR3 is TGTGCCAGCAGTTTAGCACAGGGCACTAATGAAAAACTGTTTTTT.

This chain uses TRBV6-5 with TRBJ2-7, with a tentative D call TRBD1 (6 bases). This CDR3 comprises 12 residues. V was shortened by 7 bases and J by 3 bases, with 10 bases between the two germline ends. In germline, CDR1 is MNHEY, CDR2 SVGAGI. For the CDR3, the DNA is TGTGCCAGCACCCGGACAGTCTACGAGCAGTACTTC. Translated: CASTRTVYEQYF.

This CDR3 reads CASSGKQGNYGYTF. The CDR3 DNA follows: TGTGCCAGCAGCGGTAAACAGGGGAACTATGGCTACACCTTC. The chain links TRBV6-5 to TRBJ1-2; TRBD1 matches at 7 bases. CDR3 size: 14 residues. Germline assignment: CDR1 MNHEY and CDR2 SVGAGI. The ends lost 6 bases at V and 2 bases at J; junction bases unmatched: 6.

For this clone: The same CDR3 can be traced to other DNA sequences in this sample. The chain carries TRBV10-3 and TRBJ2-7; D might be TRBD2 (6 bases). Germline CDR1 is ENHRY and CDR2 is SYGVKD. V lost 2 bases to trimming and J lost 7 bases, with 6 bases between them. The CDR3 runs 11 residues. For the CDR3, the DNA is TGTGCCATCAGTGAGGGAGGGGAGCAGTACTTC. This translates into CAISEGGEQYF.

This chain joins TRBV5-1 and TRBJ2-2; 7 bases agree with TRBD2. The CDR3 consists of 17 residues. CDR1 and CDR2 from the germline V gene are SGHRS and YFSETQ. The V gene end was trimmed by 0 bases and the J gene end by 0 bases; junction bases not matched to a gene: 5. The chain's CDR3 is CASSLGLAPANTGELFF. The CDR3 nucleotides read TGCGCCAGCAGCTTGGGACTAGCACCCGCGAACACCGGGGAGCTGTTTTTT.